Here is one TCR beta chain with its context. Enrollment of patients from Seattle took place during active infection, with longitudinal follow-up. The germline V gene encodes CDR1 LNHDA and CDR2 SQIVND (reference sequence). The CDR3 has 14 amino acids. V gave up 6 bases and J gave up 8 bases, with 20 bases separating them. Data came from immunoSEQ multiplex PCR; TCRdb stores just in-frame clones and leaves some out. Of roughly 68,000 clones listed, 90% are singletons. The data are from a study of blood T cell repertoires in COVID-19. This receptor was obtained from a man aged 45-60 years with COVID-19, enrolled during active disease. The gene calls are TRBV19 and TRBJ2-7; TRBD2 might be the D (7 bases). The sequenced material came from peripheral blood. As DNA, the CDR3 is TGTGCCAGTAGCGGCGTGGGAGGGGGAATGAAGCAGTACTTC. It is translated as CASSGVGGGMKQYF.